The 20 T cell receptor beta chains below come from one sample, sequenced in a study of T cell responses to AZD1222 COVID-19 vaccine. Assay used: immunoSEQ multiplex PCR; TCRdb lists only in-frame clones, some missing. Of some 140,000 clones in the sample, roughly 80% were seen once. This material consisted of peripheral blood, taken on day 0 of AZD1222 vaccination. Receptor source: an adult in good health.

This rearrangement joins TRBV6-5 to TRBJ2-7; 9 bases map to TRBD1. V trimming: 6 bases; J trimming: 5 bases; junction bases outside the gene matches: 8. This CDR3 has 14 residues. Germline CDR1 MNHEY, CDR2 SVGAGI. In nucleotides, the CDR3 is TGTGCCAGCAGACAGTACAGGGGGCTAGACGAGCAGTACTTC. Amino acid sequence: CASRQYRGLDEQYF.

The chain joins TRBV5-1 to TRBJ1-5, with 10 bases that match TRBD1. The CDR3 sequence is 16 residues long. CDR1 is SGHRS and CDR2 is YFSETQ in the germline V gene. After removal of 2 bases from V and 0 bases from J, the junction contained 2 bases not matched to a gene. The DNA of the CDR3 is TGCGCCAGCAGCTTCGGGACAGGGGATAGCAATCAGCCCCAGCATTTT. Protein sequence: CASSFGTGDSNQPQHF. The variable domain in full, with the rest retrieved from reference TRBV5-1 and TRBJ1-5, is KAGVTQTPRYLIKTRGQQVTLSCSPISGHRSVSWYQQTPGQGLQFLFEYFSETQRNKGNFPGRFSGRQFSNSRSEMNVSTLELGDSALYLCASSFGTGDSNQPQHFGDGTRLSIL.

This chain uses TRBV28 with TRBJ1-2, with a tentative D call TRBD1 (5 bases). Trimming removed 6 bases at V and 8 bases at J, with 16 bases between. Germline-derived CDR1 and CDR2 are MDHEN and SYDVKM. The CDR3 has 13 amino acids. The CDR3 DNA follows: TGTGCCAGCAGACCAACAGGACTTCTAGGCTACACCTTC. It yields the protein CASRPTGLLGYTF.

The chain is built from TRBV6-6 and TRBJ1-1, with D possibly being TRBD1 (6 bases). The CDR3 covers 13 residues. Germline assignment: CDR1 MNHNY and CDR2 SVGAGI (reference sequence). Deletions cut 6 bases from V and 5 bases from J, with 13 bases between. In DNA form, the CDR3 reads TGTGCCAGCAGGGGACATGCCGCGACTGAAGCTTTCTTT. It encodes CASRGHAATEAFF.

DNA of the CDR3: TGTGCCAGCAGCGTAGACAGCTTATCTGGCTACACCTTC. Translating it yields CASSVDSLSGYTF. The chain carries TRBV9 and TRBJ1-2; D is uncertain. The CDR3 has 13 residues. Germline values: CDR1 SGDLS, CDR2 YYNGEE. Trimming shortened V by 0 bases and J by 7 bases, and 10 bases separated the two germline ends.

The chain employs TRBV4-1 and TRBJ2-6; a weak D match, TRBD2 (7 bases). V lost 3 bases to trimming and J lost 6 bases, with 12 bases between them. This CDR3 spans 15 amino acids. From germline, CDR1 is MGHRA and CDR2 YSYEKL. CDR3 protein: CASSQAGGLANVLTF. CDR3 in DNA: TGCGCCAGCAGCCAGGCCGGGGGGCTGGCCAACGTCCTGACTTTC.

This clone has a handful of counts. This sequence joins TRBV11-1 and TRBJ1-1; no reliable D call. The V end was cut by 4 bases, the J end by 2 bases, with 8 bases between. The CDR3 is 13 residues long. Germline assignment: CDR1 SGHAT and CDR2 FQDESV (reference sequence). CDR3 sequence: CASSSTDNTEAFF. CDR3 DNA: TGTGCCAGCAGCTCTACAGATAACACTGAAGCTTTCTTT.

The rearrangement joins TRBV6-5 to TRBJ1-2; TRBD1 matches 11 bases. J lost 8 bases, V lost 7 bases, and 9 bases had no gene match. The CDR3 has 14 residues. Germline V gene data show CDR1 as MNHEY and CDR2 as SVGAGI. In DNA form, the CDR3 reads TGTGCCAGCACCGGGACAGGGGGTTTACAGGGCTACACCTTC. It is translated as CASTGTGGLQGYTF.

The chain carries TRBV7-8 and TRBJ1-4; 7 positions match TRBD1. V lost 5 bases, J lost 7 bases, and 1 base stayed unmatched. Germline V gives CDR1 SGHVS, CDR2 FQNEAQ. The length of the CDR3 is 12 residues. In DNA form, the CDR3 reads TGTGCCAGCAGCCGGACAGGTGAAAAACTGTTTTTT. Translation: CASSRTGEKLFF.

The gene calls are TRBV28 and TRBJ1-4; D gene ambiguous. V was cut by 5 bases and J by 1 base, with 17 bases left in between. This CDR3 has 17 residues. Germline assignment: CDR1 MDHEN and CDR2 SYDVKM. CDR3 amino acids: CASSTLMSGVTNEKLFF. The CDR3 DNA sequence: TGTGCCAGCAGTACCCTGATGAGTGGGGTAACTAATGAAAAACTGTTTTTT.

This rearrangement joins TRBV7-3 to TRBJ2-3, with 7 positions matching TRBD2. CDR3 size: 15 residues. The germline gives CDR1 SGHTA, CDR2 FQGTGA. After removal of 5 bases from V and 2 bases from J, the junction contained 7 bases not matched to a gene. The CDR3 DNA reads TGTGCCAGCAGCCAAACTAGCGCTGTCACAGATACGCAGTATTTT. This codes for CASSQTSAVTDTQYF.

This chain connects TRBV5-8 to TRBJ1-6; no firm D call. The germline V and J ends were trimmed by 1 base and 0 bases, with 8 bases remaining between them. Germline-derived CDR1 and CDR2 are SGHTS and YDEGEE. The CDR3 totals 16 residues. This CDR3 reads CASSLSASSYNSPLHF. CDR3 in DNA: TGTGCCAGCAGCTTGTCAGCAAGCTCCTATAATTCACCCCTCCACTTT.

This chain uses TRBV2 with TRBJ2-1, with D possibly matching TRBD2 (5 bases). The V gene's germline CDR1 is SNHLY and CDR2 FYNNEI. Trimming left V 1 base short and J 5 bases short, with 12 bases between. CDR3 length equals 15 residues. The CDR3 region is CASSEGLAPNNEQFF. The CDR3 DNA follows: TGTGCCAGCAGTGAAGGGCTAGCCCCCAACAATGAGCAGTTCTTC. Full variable domain (outside the CDR3, taken from reference TRBV2 and TRBJ2-1): EPEVTQTPSHQVTQMGQEVILRCVPISNHLYFYWYRQILGQKVEFLVSFYNNEISEKSEIFDDQFSVERPDGSNFTLKIRSTKLEDSAMYFCASSEGLAPNNEQFFGPGTRLTVL.

The gene calls are TRBV5-1 and TRBJ2-1; D may be TRBD2 (5 bases). Between the trimmed V and J ends, which lost 0 bases and 3 bases, there was a span of 10 bases. This CDR3 has 15 residues. Germline-derived CDR1 and CDR2 are SGHRS and YFSETQ. The CDR3 protein is CASSLGTGNYNEQFF. The CDR3 region has the DNA TGCGCCAGCAGCTTGGGGACGGGAAACTACAATGAGCAGTTCTTC.

The chain employs TRBV7-6 and TRBJ2-5; D is unresolved. CDR3 size: 11 residues. Germline CDR1 reads SGHVS; CDR2 reads FNYEAQ. Trimming took 3 bases from V and 5 from J, leaving 4 bases between them. For the CDR3, the DNA is TGTGCCAGCAGCTTCGGGGAGACCCAGTACTTC. Its protein is CASSFGETQYF.

The chain employs TRBV15 and TRBJ2-2; 8 bases fit TRBD1. Germline CDR1 reads LNHNV; CDR2 reads YYDKDF (reference sequence). The CDR3 contains 19 residues. With V trimmed by 0 bases and J by 2 bases, 11 bases remained unmatched. CDR3: CATSRDRRTGLLNTGELFF. In DNA form, the CDR3 reads TGTGCCACCAGCAGAGATAGGAGGACAGGGTTGCTAAACACCGGGGAGCTGTTTTTT.

V usage is TRBV5-1 and J usage is TRBJ1-2; D gene uncertain. Trimming shortened V by 3 bases and J by 2 bases, and 14 bases separated the two germline ends. Germline V gives CDR1 SGHRS, CDR2 YFSETQ. This CDR3 spans 15 amino acids. CDR3 nucleotide sequence: TGCGCCAGCAGCTCTGGATCTAGAATCAACTATGGCTACACCTTC. It codes for CASSSGSRINYGYTF.

This sequence joins TRBV7-8 and TRBJ2-7; perhaps TRBD1 as D (5 bases). V was trimmed by 4 bases and J by 9 bases, leaving 19 bases between them. The CDR3 loop spans 14 amino acids. Germline assignment: CDR1 SGHVS and CDR2 FQNEAQ. CDR3 in DNA: TGTGCCAGCAGCTCCGACAGTGCGCTTACGGGGCAGTACTTC. Its protein is CASSSDSALTGQYF. Full variable domain (missing parts from reference TRBV7-8 and TRBJ2-7): GAGVSQSPRYKVAKRGQDVALRCDPISGHVSLFWYQQALGQGPEFLTYFQNEAQLDKSGLPSDRFFAERPEGSVSTLKIQRTQQEDSAVYLCASSSDSALTGQYFGPGTRLTVT.

This chain uses TRBV25-1 with TRBJ1-2; possible D gene TRBD1, 5 bases. The CDR3 has 14 amino acids. Germline V gene data show CDR1 as MGHDK and CDR2 as SYGVNS. Trimming left V 2 bases short and J 5 bases short, with 12 bases between. The CDR3 here is CASSEQGIVYGYTF. As DNA, the CDR3 is TGTGCCAGCAGTGAACAGGGAATAGTGTATGGCTACACCTTC.

The genes are TRBV4-2 and TRBJ2-2; maybe TRBD2 (6 bases). Germline V gene sequence: CDR1 LGHNA, CDR2 YNFKEQ. This CDR3 is built from 17 residues. Trimming shortened V by 0 bases and J by 4 bases, and 15 bases separated the two germline ends. CDR3 DNA: TGTGCCAGCAGCCAAGATGTCGCGGGACTGACCACCGGGGAGCTGTTTTTT. It encodes CASSQDVAGLTTGELFF.